This TCR beta chain comes out of a study of blood T cell repertoires in COVID-19. Study context: COVID-19 samples from acute and convalescent phases originated in the United States, Italy and Spain. Sources were T cells, B-cell-depleted T cells, or PBMCs; the material itself was cDNA or gDNA.

How the authors handled the data: Reference gene primer amplification in the assay estimated nucleated cell counts. Assay used: immunoSEQ multiplex PCR; TCRdb lists only in-frame clones, some missing. V and J calls and clone size are copied from that table; D and trimming were computed from the DNA. The sample shows a few hundred thousand clones, more than 85% of them seen only once. Germline CDR1 reads SNHLY; CDR2 reads FYNNEI. Trimming cost V 2 bases and J 8 bases; bases outside gene matches: 9. The CDR3 covers 15 residues. The clonotype comes from a man aged 55 to 70 with acute or convalescent COVID-19. This chain uses TRBV2 with TRBJ2-1, with 7 bases fitting TRBD2. Sequences were obtained from peripheral blood. CDR3 sequence reads: CASSELRGVGHEQFF. The CDR3 DNA follows: TGTGCCAGCAGTGAACTCCGGGGGGTCGGCCATGAGCAGTTCTTC. The complete variable domain, with remaining parts taken from reference TRBV2 and TRBJ2-1, reads EPEVTQTPSHQVTQMGQEVILRCVPISNHLYFYWYRQILGQKVEFLVSFYNNEISEKSEIFDDQFSVERPDGSNFTLKIRSTKLEDSAMYFCASSELRGVGHEQFFGPGTRLTVL.